A single sample is the source of the 27 T cell receptor beta chains below, sequenced in a study of vaccination effects on CD4 cells after COVID-19. Subsequent to a culture period of more than 9 days, CD4+ T cells were isolated. For these TCRs, the target antigens are not known. Profiling relied on immunoSEQ multiplex PCR, and the TCRdb table lists in-frame clones only, not all of them. Of about 48,000 clones listed, around 63% are singletons. The material sequenced was CD4+ T cells from PBMCs cultured without peptide, taken before COVID-19 vaccination. The source is a human donor who received a COVID-19 vaccine.

The chain couples TRBV6-5 to TRBJ2-1, with D hard to call. Germline CDR1 reads MNHEY; CDR2 reads SVGAGI. Trimming removed 5 bases from V and 2 bases from J, with 13 bases in between. There are 15 residues in the CDR3. Written as DNA, the CDR3 is TGTGCCAGCAGTCCGGCCTTCAAGACCTACAATGAGCAGTTCTTC. Translated: CASSPAFKTYNEQFF.

The chain uses TRBV6-5 and TRBJ2-3; 11 bases line up with TRBD2. J gave up 5 bases and V 6 bases, and 4 bases lay outside the gene matches. This CDR3 contains 14 residues. In germline, CDR1 is MNHEY, CDR2 SVGAGI. The CDR3 sequence is CASRTSGRVDTQYF. As DNA, the CDR3 is TGTGCCAGCAGAACTAGCGGGAGAGTAGATACGCAGTATTTT.

The genes are TRBV4-2 and TRBJ1-4; tentative D call: TRBD1 (6 bases). CDR3 length: 17 amino acids. Trimming stripped 4 bases from V and 0 bases from J, with 15 bases between. Germline V lookup: CDR1 LGHNA, CDR2 YNFKEQ. Here the CDR3 DNA reads TGTGCCAGCAGCCTCGGGGGGCACGAGACAACTAATGAAAAACTGTTTTTT. Translation: CASSLGGHETTNEKLFF.

The rearrangement links TRBV18 to TRBJ1-5; TRBD1 is a possible D gene (6 bases). This CDR3 is 17 amino acids long. The ends were cut back, 2 bases at V and 3 bases at J, with 17 bases in the middle. Germline V CDR1 and CDR2: KGHSH, LQKENI. CDR3 loop: CASSPSSKQGINQPQHF. The CDR3 bases are TGTGCCAGCTCACCATCTTCCAAACAGGGAATCAATCAGCCCCAGCATTTT.

The chain employs TRBV29-1 and TRBJ1-1; maybe TRBD1 (5 bases). This CDR3 comprises 11 residues. Germline values: CDR1 SQVTM, CDR2 ANQGSEA. CDR3 loop: CQATDGTEAFF. The CDR3 nucleotides read TGCCAGGCGACAGACGGCACTGAAGCTTTCTTT.

The chain carries TRBV10-3 and TRBJ1-6; D is uncertain. Trimming stripped 0 bases from V and 5 bases from J, with 8 bases between. The CDR3 length is 15 residues. CDR1 and CDR2 from the germline V gene are ENHRY and SYGVKD. CDR3 sequence reads: CAISESGGNNSPLHF. As DNA, the CDR3 is TGTGCCATCAGTGAGTCGGGAGGGAATAATTCACCCCTCCACTTT.

This clone has only a few counts. This sequence joins TRBV2 and TRBJ1-2; no firm D call. CDR3 length equals 14 residues. V was trimmed by 7 bases and J by 1 base, leaving 13 bases between them. CDR1 is SNHLY, CDR2 FYNNEI, per germline. CDR3 nucleotides: TGTGCCAGCACGGCTTCCTTCTTTAACTATGGCTACACCTTC. Its protein is CASTASFFNYGYTF.

V usage is TRBV15 and J usage is TRBJ1-3, with D tentatively TRBD1 (5 bases). The CDR3 has 15 residues. The V and J ends lost 6 bases and 4 bases respectively, with 16 bases between them. From germline, CDR1 is LNHNV and CDR2 YYDKDF (reference sequence). In DNA form, the CDR3 reads TGTGCCACCAGTCCCGTTCGGGGGTCAGGAAACACCATATATTTT. The encoded protein is CATSPVRGSGNTIYF.

This clone has only a few counts. V gene TRBV5-1 combines with J gene TRBJ1-4; TRBD1 agrees at 7 bases. In germline, CDR1 is SGHRS, CDR2 YFSETQ. The CDR3 is 14 residues long. Trimming at V came to 6 bases and at J to 5 bases, leaving 7 bases not matched to a gene. The DNA of the CDR3 is TGCGCCAGCACTAGACAGGGATTAAATGAAAAACTGTTTTTT. Its translation: CASTRQGLNEKLFF.

This clone came up once. The chain is built from TRBV19 and TRBJ1-1; D is uncertain. V lost 1 base and J 2 bases, leaving 8 bases between the germline ends. Per the germline V gene, CDR1 is LNHDA and CDR2 is SQIVND (reference sequence). This CDR3 is built from 14 residues. The CDR3 region has the DNA TGTGCCAGTAGTATAGTGGGGATTAACACTGAAGCTTTCTTT. Residues: CASSIVGINTEAFF.

By share, this clone ranks as medium-sized. This CDR3 is also generated by other DNA sequences in the sample. V and J are TRBV11-2 and TRBJ1-2; TRBD1 might be the D (6 bases). The CDR3 consists of 15 residues. V shed 0 bases and J shed 0 bases, with 8 bases lying between them. The germline V gene has CDR1 SGHAT and CDR2 FQNNGV. The CDR3 is CASSLDPGANYGYTF. The CDR3 DNA reads TGTGCCAGCAGCTTAGATCCAGGGGCTAACTATGGCTACACCTTC.

CDR3 sequence (DNA): TGTGCCAGCAGCCGACTACCTACAGGGAGTTTTAACTATGGCTACACCTTC. Protein sequence: CASSRLPTGSFNYGYTF. The chain uses TRBV6-6 and TRBJ1-2, with D possibly being TRBD1 (6 bases). Trimming pared 6 bases from V and 1 base from J, leaving 21 bases between. Germline V gene lookup returns CDR1 MNHNY and CDR2 SVGAGI (reference sequence). The CDR3 covers 17 residues.

The V and J genes are TRBV6-5 and TRBJ1-4, with D possibly being TRBD1 (5 bases). CDR3 size: 14 residues. V was shortened by 9 bases and J by 2 bases, with 13 bases between the two germline ends. Germline CDR1 and CDR2: MNHEY and SVGAGI. CDR3 residues: CASRAGTTNEKLFF. DNA for the CDR3: TGTGCCAGTCGGGCGGGGACCACTAATGAAAAACTGTTTTTT.

This clone was observed once. The rearrangement links TRBV6-6 to TRBJ2-7, with D possibly called TRBD1 or TRBD2 (5 bases each). There are 18 residues in the CDR3. The V gene's germline CDR1 is MNHNY and CDR2 SVGAGI (reference sequence). V was cut by 5 bases and J by 0 bases, with 23 bases left in between. For the CDR3, the DNA is TGTGCCAGCAGTCGCCAACGGACGGGACGGTCGAGCTCCTACGAGCAGTACTTC. It codes for CASSRQRTGRSSSYEQYF.

This chain connects TRBV5-6 to TRBJ2-3, with 9 bases matching TRBD2. V shed 1 base, J shed 3 bases, and the junction held 6 bases outside the gene matches. From germline, CDR1 is SGHDT and CDR2 YYEEEE. This CDR3 spans 16 amino acids. CDR3 nucleotides: TGTGCCAGCAGCTTGTTAGGTAGCGGGAGTACAGATACGCAGTATTTT. This codes for CASSLLGSGSTDTQYF.

This clone was detected only once. The rearrangement joins TRBV11-2 to TRBJ2-1; 7 bases match TRBD1. Germline V lookup: CDR1 SGHAT, CDR2 FQNNGV. Trimming at V came to 4 bases and at J to 3 bases, leaving 12 bases not matched to a gene. The CDR3 runs to 17 residues. This chain's CDR3 is CASSSPPGQAYYNEQFF. CDR3 coding DNA: TGTGCCAGCAGCTCCCCCCCTGGACAGGCTTACTACAATGAGCAGTTCTTC.

The chain joins TRBV19 to TRBJ1-1, with 8 bases that match TRBD1. Trimming cost V 5 bases and J 4 bases; bases outside gene matches: 6. Germline V gene data show CDR1 as LNHDA and CDR2 as SQIVND (reference sequence). This CDR3 has 14 residues. CDR3: CASSDRGRSTEAFF. CDR3 DNA: TGTGCCAGTAGTGACAGGGGAAGGAGCACTGAAGCTTTCTTT.

The sample holds a few counts of this clone. This chain's CDR3 is CASSQDRVRRTEAFF. The CDR3 coding sequence is TGTGCCAGCAGCCAAGATAGGGTTCGGAGGACTGAAGCTTTCTTT. The rearrangement joins TRBV3-1 (or the pseudogene TRBV3-2) to TRBJ1-1; unclear D gene. The CDR3 consists of 15 residues. Germline CDR1 reads LGHDT; CDR2 reads YNNKEL (reference sequence). Trimming removed 0 bases at V and 5 bases at J, with 13 bases between.

CDR3 nucleotides: TGTGCCAGCTCGCCCAGACTCGGAAAATTGAACACTGAAGCTTTCTTT. Protein: CASSPRLGKLNTEAFF. This chain joins TRBV18 and TRBJ1-1; D not resolved. Germline V gene data show CDR1 as KGHSH and CDR2 as LQKENI. The V and J ends lost 6 bases and 0 bases respectively, with 17 bases between them. The CDR3 covers 16 residues.

V and J are TRBV24-1 and TRBJ1-3; D call uncertain. V lost 4 bases to trimming and J lost 1 base, with 10 bases between them. The CDR3 runs 15 residues. Germline CDR1 reads KGHDR; CDR2 reads SFDVKD. The CDR3 sequence is CATSDGPSSGNTIYF. CDR3 DNA: TGTGCCACCAGTGACGGCCCCAGTTCTGGAAACACCATATATTTT.

This chain joins TRBV28 and TRBJ1-2; D is perhaps TRBD1 (5 bases). CDR3 size: 14 residues. Germline assignment: CDR1 MDHEN and CDR2 SYDVKM. Trimming removed 6 bases from V and 2 bases from J, with 13 bases in between. CDR3: CASSLRVQNYGYTF. CDR3 sequence (DNA): TGTGCCAGCAGCCTCAGGGTCCAGAACTATGGCTACACCTTC.

V usage is TRBV28 and J usage is TRBJ2-3, with D hard to call. Trimming left V 2 bases short and J 2 bases short, with 5 bases between. Germline-derived CDR1 and CDR2 are MDHEN and SYDVKM. CDR3 size: 13 residues. The CDR3 sequence: CASSLAATDTQYF. The CDR3 nucleotides are TGTGCCAGCAGTTTAGCGGCCACAGATACGCAGTATTTT. Supplemented by reference TRBV28 and TRBJ2-3, the full variable domain reads DVKVTQSSRYLVKRTGEKVFLECVQDMDHENMFWYRQDPGLGLRLIYFSYDVKMKEKGDIPEGYSVSREKKERFSLILESASTNQTSMYLCASSLAATDTQYFGPGTRLTVL.

This clone was observed a few times. V usage is TRBV30 and J usage is TRBJ1-3; no reliable D call. Trimming cost V 4 bases and J 0 bases, with 7 bases left between them. The CDR3 is 13 amino acids. Germline lookup yields CDR1 GTSNPN and CDR2 SVGIG (reference sequence). The DNA of the CDR3 is TGTGCCTGGACCCGTGACTCTGGAAACACCATATATTTT. This translates into CAWTRDSGNTIYF.

This clone was counted only a few times. V is TRBV6-6 and J is TRBJ2-7; the D gene is possibly TRBD2 (5 bases). Germline-derived CDR1 and CDR2 are MNHNY and SVGAGI (reference sequence). The CDR3 is 14 residues long. The ends were cut back, 2 bases at V and 6 bases at J, with 14 bases in the middle. The CDR3 DNA reads as TGTGCCAGCAGTTACAGTCTCGTGGCGGGCGAGCAGTACTTC. Residues: CASSYSLVAGEQYF.

V and J are TRBV28 and TRBJ1-1; D remains unclear. The V gene lost 5 bases and the J gene lost 0 bases, with 10 bases spanning the gap. This CDR3 comprises 14 residues. Germline assignment: CDR1 MDHEN and CDR2 SYDVKM. The DNA of the CDR3 is TGTGCCAGCAGTCGTCGACTCATGAACACTGAAGCTTTCTTT. This codes for CASSRRLMNTEAFF.

The V and J genes are TRBV30 and TRBJ2-1, with a tentative D call TRBD2 (6 bases). The CDR3 extends over 13 amino acids. Trimming removed 3 bases at V and 7 bases at J, with 13 bases between. Germline CDR1 reads GTSNPN; CDR2 reads SVGIG (reference sequence). The CDR3 DNA is TGTGCCTGGAGACTCGCCGGGGGTAATGAGCAGTTCTTC. Its protein is CAWRLAGGNEQFF.

The chain employs TRBV5-6 and TRBJ2-7, with unresolved D. The germline CDR1 and CDR2 sequences are SGHDT and YYEEEE. The CDR3 is 12 residues long. The V gene lost 1 base and the J gene lost 6 bases, with 8 bases spanning the gap. CDR3 residues: CASSLTTGEQYF. CDR3 in DNA: TGTGCCAGCAGCTTGACCACCGGCGAGCAGTACTTC.